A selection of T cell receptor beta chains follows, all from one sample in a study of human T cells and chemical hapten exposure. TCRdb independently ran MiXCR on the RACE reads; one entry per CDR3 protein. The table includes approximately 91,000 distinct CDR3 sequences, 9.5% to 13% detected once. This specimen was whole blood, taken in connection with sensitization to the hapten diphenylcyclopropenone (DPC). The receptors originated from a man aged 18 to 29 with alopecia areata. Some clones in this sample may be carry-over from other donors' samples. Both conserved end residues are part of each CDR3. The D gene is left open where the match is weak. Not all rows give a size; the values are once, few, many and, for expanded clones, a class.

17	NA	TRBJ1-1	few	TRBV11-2	CASSFGKTGGMNTEAFF	TGTGCCAGCAGCTTTGGGAAAACAGGTGGTATGAACACTGAAGCTTTCTTT
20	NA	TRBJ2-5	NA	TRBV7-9	CASRPSRTGRSGGRGETQYF	TGTGCCAGCAGGCCTTCCAGGACAGGGAGATCGGGGGGCCGAGGGGAGACCCAGTACTTC
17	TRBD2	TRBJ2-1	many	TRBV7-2	CASSLGLLAGSYNEQFF	TGTGCCAGCAGCTTAGGCTTACTAGCGGGCTCCTACAATGAGCAGTTCTTC
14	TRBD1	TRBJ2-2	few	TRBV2	CASIPNRGAGELFF	TGTGCCAGCATCCCCAACAGGGGCGCCGGGGAGCTGTTTTTT
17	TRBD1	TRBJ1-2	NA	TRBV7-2	CASSLRNPGQGAGGYTF	TGTGCCAGCAGCTTGCGGAACCCGGGACAGGGGGCTGGAGGCTACACCTTC
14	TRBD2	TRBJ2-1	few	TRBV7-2	CASSFSGGNNEQFF	TGTGCCAGCAGCTTTAGCGGGGGGAACAATGAGCAGTTCTTC
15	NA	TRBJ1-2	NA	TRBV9	CASSVQVAGNYGYTF	TGTGCCAGCAGCGTACAGGTAGCCGGCAACTATGGCTACACCTTC
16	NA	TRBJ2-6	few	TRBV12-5	CASGLMLSSGANVLTF	TGTGCTAGTGGTTTGATGTTGAGCTCTGGGGCCAACGTCCTGACTTTC
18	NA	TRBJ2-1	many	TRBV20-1	CSARDPRQVKSSYNEQFF	TGCAGTGCTAGAGATCCAAGGCAGGTGAAAAGCTCCTACAATGAGCAGTTCTTC
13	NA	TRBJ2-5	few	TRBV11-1	CASSSWTGETQYF	TGTGCCAGCAGCTCGTGGACCGGGGAGACCCAGTACTTC
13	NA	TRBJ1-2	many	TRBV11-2	CASSFTLEYGYTF	TGTGCCAGCAGCTTTACGTTGGAATATGGCTACACCTTC
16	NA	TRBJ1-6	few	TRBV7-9	CASSPPIQGFNSPLHF	TGTGCCAGCAGCCCGCCGATCCAGGGTTTCAATTCACCCCTCCACTTT
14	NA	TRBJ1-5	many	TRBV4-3	CASSQDHTGEPQHF	TGCGCCAGCAGCCAAGATCACACGGGGGAGCCCCAGCATTTT
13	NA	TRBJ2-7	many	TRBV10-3	CAISEQGEYEQYF	TGTGCCATCAGTGAGCAAGGGGAATACGAGCAGTACTTC
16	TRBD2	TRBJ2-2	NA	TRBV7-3	CASSISGARGTGELFF	TGTGCCAGCAGCATCAGCGGGGCCCGGGGGACCGGGGAGCTGTTTTTT
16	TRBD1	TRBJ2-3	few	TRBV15	CATSRDSGTATDTQYF	TGTGCCACCAGCAGAGATTCCGGGACAGCCACAGATACGCAGTATTTT
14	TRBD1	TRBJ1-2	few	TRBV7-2	CASTFGGGVYGYTF	TGTGCCAGCACCTTCGGAGGGGGCGTCTATGGCTACACCTTC
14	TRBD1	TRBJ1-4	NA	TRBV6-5	CASSRDRVWEKLFF	TGTGCCAGCAGCCGGGACAGGGTATGGGAAAAACTGTTTTTT
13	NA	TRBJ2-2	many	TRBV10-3	CAISESFGGELFF	TGTGCCATCAGTGAGTCTTTTGGCGGGGAGCTGTTTTTT
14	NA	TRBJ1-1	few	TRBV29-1	CSVELRVMNTEAFF	TGCAGCGTTGAACTCAGGGTCATGAACACTGAAGCTTTCTTT
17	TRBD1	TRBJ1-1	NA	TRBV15	CATSRDVGQGRNTEAFF	TGTGCCACCAGCAGAGATGTGGGACAGGGTAGGAACACTGAAGCTTTCTTT
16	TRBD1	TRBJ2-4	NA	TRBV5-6	CASSFRTGVGKNIQYF	TGTGCCAGCAGCTTTAGGACAGGGGTCGGTAAAAACATTCAGTACTTC
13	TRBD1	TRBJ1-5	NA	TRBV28	CASSPDREQPQHF	TGTGCCAGCAGTCCGGACAGGGAGCAGCCCCAGCATTTT
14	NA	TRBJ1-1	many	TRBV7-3	CASSPDGMNTEAFF	TGTGCCAGCAGCCCAGACGGGATGAACACTGAAGCTTTCTTT
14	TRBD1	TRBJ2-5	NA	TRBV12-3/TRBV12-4	CASSSRTGKETQYF	TGTGCCAGCAGTTCGCGGACAGGGAAAGAGACCCAGTACTTC
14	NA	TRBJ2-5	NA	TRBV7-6	CASRPPGYQETQYF	TGTGCCAGCCGCCCCCCCGGGTACCAAGAGACCCAGTACTTC
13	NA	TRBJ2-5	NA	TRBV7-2	CASSSSERGAQYF	TGTGCCAGCAGCTCCTCAGAGAGGGGGGCCCAGTACTTC
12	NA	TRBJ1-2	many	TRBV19	CATTTRVGGYTF	TGTGCCACCACAACAAGAGTCGGTGGCTACACCTTC
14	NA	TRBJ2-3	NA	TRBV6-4	CASSAGPGADTQYF	TGTGCCAGCAGTGCGGGGCCCGGGGCAGATACGCAGTATTTT
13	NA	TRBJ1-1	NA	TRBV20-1	CSAVAQLNTEAFF	TGCAGTGCTGTGGCGCAATTGAACACTGAAGCTTTCTTT
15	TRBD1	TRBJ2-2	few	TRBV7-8	CASSQEQGFTGELFF	TGTGCCAGCAGCCAAGAACAGGGGTTCACCGGGGAGCTGTTTTTT
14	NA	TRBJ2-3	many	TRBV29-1	CSVTGSYIADTQYF	TGCAGCGTGACCGGATCCTATATTGCAGATACGCAGTATTTT
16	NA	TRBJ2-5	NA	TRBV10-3	CAISEATRLRGMTQYF	TGTGCCATCAGTGAGGCGACTCGGTTGAGGGGGATGACCCAGTACTTC
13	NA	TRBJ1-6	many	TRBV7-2	CASSLAFLTPLHF	TGTGCCAGCAGCTTAGCGTTTCTCACACCCCTCCACTTT
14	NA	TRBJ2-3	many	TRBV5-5	CASSLVQGADTQYF	TGTGCCAGCAGCTTGGTCCAGGGCGCGGATACGCAGTATTTT
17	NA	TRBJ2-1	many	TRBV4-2	CASSQEWGVSSYNEQFF	TGTGCCAGCAGCCAAGAGTGGGGCGTCAGCTCCTACAATGAGCAGTTCTTC
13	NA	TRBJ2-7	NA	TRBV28	CASSFRVSYEQYF	TGTGCCAGCAGTTTCAGGGTTTCCTACGAGCAGTACTTC
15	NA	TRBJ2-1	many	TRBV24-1	CATSDSRDSYNEQFF	TGTGCCACCAGTGATTCTAGGGACTCCTACAATGAGCAGTTCTTC
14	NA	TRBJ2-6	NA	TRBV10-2	CASSTGAGANVLTF	TGCGCCAGCAGTACGGGAGCCGGGGCCAACGTCCTGACTTTC
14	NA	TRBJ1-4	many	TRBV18	CASSLGRINEKLFF	TGTGCCAGCTCACTGGGCAGGATTAATGAAAAACTGTTTTTT
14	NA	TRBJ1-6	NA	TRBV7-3	CASSPTVWDSPLHF	TGTGCCAGCAGCCCTACTGTCTGGGATTCACCCCTCCACTTT
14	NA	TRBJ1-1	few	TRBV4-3	CASSHDMIFEGAFF	TGCGCCAGCAGCCATGATATGATATTTGAAGGAGCTTTCTTT
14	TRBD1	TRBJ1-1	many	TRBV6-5	CATYRGGAGTEAFF	TGTGCCACGTACAGGGGGGGAGCTGGCACTGAAGCTTTCTTT
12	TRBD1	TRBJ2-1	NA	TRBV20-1	CSARDRGGEQFF	TGCAGTGCTAGGGACAGGGGAGGCGAGCAGTTCTTC
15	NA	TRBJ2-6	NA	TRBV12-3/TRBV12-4	CASSLKLSGANVLTF	TGTGCCAGCAGTTTAAAACTCTCTGGGGCCAACGTCCTGACTTTC
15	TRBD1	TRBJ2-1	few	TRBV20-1	CSAIVRDRAYNEQFF	TGCAGTGCGATCGTCCGGGACAGGGCCTACAATGAGCAGTTCTTC
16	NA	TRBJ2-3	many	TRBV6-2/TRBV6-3	CASKRVGRAFTDTQYF	TGTGCCAGCAAACGAGTCGGCAGGGCCTTCACAGATACGCAGTATTTT
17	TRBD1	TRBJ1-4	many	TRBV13	CASSLETGDATNEKLFF	TGTGCCAGCAGCTTAGAGACAGGGGATGCAACTAATGAAAAACTGTTTTTT
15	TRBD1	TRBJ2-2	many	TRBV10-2	CASSDGDRGTGELFF	TGCGCCAGCAGTGATGGGGACAGGGGAACCGGGGAGCTGTTTTTT
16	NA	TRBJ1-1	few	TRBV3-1	CASSLLGVKENTEAFF	TGTGCCAGCAGCCTACTGGGGGTAAAGGAGAACACTGAAGCTTTCTTT
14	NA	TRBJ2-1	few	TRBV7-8	CASSFSSISPDQFF	TGTGCCAGCAGCTTCAGTTCCATTTCCCCTGATCAGTTCTTC
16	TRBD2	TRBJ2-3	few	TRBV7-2	CASAPRLAASTDTQYF	TGTGCCAGCGCCCCCCGGCTAGCGGCTAGCACAGATACGCAGTATTTT
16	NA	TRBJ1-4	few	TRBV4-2	CASSQDLVGLNEKLFF	TGTGCCAGCAGCCAAGATCTGGTAGGACTTAATGAAAAACTGTTTTTT
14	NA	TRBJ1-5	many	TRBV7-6	CASSEAAVDKPQHF	TGTGCCAGCAGCGAAGCGGCGGTGGATAAGCCCCAGCATTTT
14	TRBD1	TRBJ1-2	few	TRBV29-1	CSAMDRKNSYGYTF	TGCAGCGCGATGGACAGGAAGAATTCCTATGGCTACACCTTC
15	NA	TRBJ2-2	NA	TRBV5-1	CASREAGRDTGELFF	TGCGCCAGCAGGGAGGCAGGGCGAGACACCGGGGAGCTGTTTTTT